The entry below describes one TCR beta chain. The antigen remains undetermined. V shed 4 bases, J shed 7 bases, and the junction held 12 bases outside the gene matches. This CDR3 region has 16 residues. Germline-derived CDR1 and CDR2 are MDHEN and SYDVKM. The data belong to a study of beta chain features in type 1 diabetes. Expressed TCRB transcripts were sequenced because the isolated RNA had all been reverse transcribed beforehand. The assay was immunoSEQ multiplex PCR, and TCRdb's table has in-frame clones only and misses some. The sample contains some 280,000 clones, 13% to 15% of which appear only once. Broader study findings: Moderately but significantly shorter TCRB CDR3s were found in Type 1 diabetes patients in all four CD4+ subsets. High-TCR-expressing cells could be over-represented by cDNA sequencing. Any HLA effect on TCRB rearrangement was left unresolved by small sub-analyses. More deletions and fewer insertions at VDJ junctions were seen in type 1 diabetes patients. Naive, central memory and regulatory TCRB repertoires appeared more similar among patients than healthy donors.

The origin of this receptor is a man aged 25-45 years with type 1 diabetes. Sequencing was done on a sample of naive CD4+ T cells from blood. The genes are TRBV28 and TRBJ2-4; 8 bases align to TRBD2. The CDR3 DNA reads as TGTGCCAGCAGTTCCCAGCGGGAGTCTTTATTGAACATTCAGTACTTC. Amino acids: CASSSQRESLLNIQYF.